This T cell receptor beta chain derives from a study of OX40 agonist ivuxolimab in advanced cancers. Study information: Given to patients was ivuxolimab, an agonistic anti-OX40 (CD134) antibody. Partial responses occurred in Three dose-escalation patients, one with hepatocellular carcinoma and two with cutaneous melanoma.

Autoimmune disease history or systemic immunosuppression excluded patients. Peripheral blood came from all dose cohorts at three timepoints. Libraries were prepared by immunoSEQ multiplex PCR; TCRdb keeps only in-frame clonotypes and omits some of them. The table has 75,000 to 80,000 clones, 80% to 90% seen once. The germline CDR1 and CDR2 sequences are SGHTA and FQGNSA. The CDR3 runs to 14 residues. The clonotype comes from an adult with an advanced solid tumor such as melanoma, head and neck, liver or kidney cancer. Specimen: CD4+ or CD8+ T cells sorted from blood, collected in a trial of the OX40 agonist ivuxolimab. This chain links TRBV7-2 with TRBJ2-5, with 9 bases that match TRBD2. The DNA end favors TRBJ2-7, so the J call may be wrong. The CDR3 DNA reads TGTGCCAGCTCCCAGACTAGCGGAGTATACGAGCAGTACTTC. Translating it yields CASSQTSGVYEQYF.